The 18 T cell receptor beta chains below were found in one sample sequenced in a study of T-cell reconstitution after alpha-beta-depleted transplantation in children. For TCRbeta, the library was prepared with unique molecular identifiers. TCRdb re-analysed the PCR reads in MiXCR, keeping a single row per CDR3 protein. The sample includes over 25,000 distinct CDR3 sequences, over 15% seen only once; the top ten take less than 45%. Sequenced material: PBMCs, mostly from graft donor cells, taken 60 days after TCRalphabeta/CD19-depleted stem cell transplant. The receptor source for this set is a male patient under 10 years old who had a stem cell transplant for acute lymphoblastic leukemia, so the T cells may come from the graft donor.

This clonotype was counted at least ten times. The chain uses TRBV5-6 and TRBJ1-2; 7 bases line up with TRBD1. V shed 1 base and J 3 bases; nucleotides not matched to a gene: 6. CDR3 length: 15 amino acids. Germline loops: CDR1 SGHDT, CDR2 YYEEEE. The chain's CDR3 is CASSLSGQKHYGYTF. The CDR3 DNA reads as TGTGCCAGCAGCTTGTCGGGACAGAAACACTATGGCTACACCTTC.

In its sample, this clonotype is medium-sized. This rearrangement joins TRBV6-1 to TRBJ2-2; 7 bases match TRBD1. CDR1 MNHNS and CDR2 SASEGT come from the germline V gene. This CDR3 is 15 amino acids long. V shed 6 bases, J shed 2 bases, and the junction held 6 bases outside the gene matches. CDR3 sequence: CASRDRSRNTGELFF. In DNA, the CDR3 is TGTGCCAGCAGGGACAGGTCCAGAAACACCGGGGAGCTGTTTTTT.

The chain carries TRBV7-9 and TRBJ1-2; tentative D call: TRBD1 (5 bases). Deletions cut 5 bases from V and 4 bases from J, with 23 bases between. This CDR3 spans 17 amino acids. Germline V gives CDR1 SEHNR, CDR2 FQNEAQ (reference sequence). The chain's CDR3 is CASSPSRVRGGSYGYTF. CDR3 DNA sequence: TGTGCCAGCAGCCCGAGCCGCGTGAGGGGCGGAAGCTATGGCTACACCTTC.

Comments on this clonotype: The CDR3 end shows no conserved phenylalanine or tryptophan, and so a read error is likely. The rearrangement uses TRBV2 and TRBJ1-5; 7 nucleotides agree with TRBD1. This CDR3 is built from 20 residues. Germline assignment: CDR1 SNHLY and CDR2 FYNNEI. V was clipped by 6 bases and J by 0 bases; unmatched bases: 20. The CDR3 sequence: CASSDDGEYGTDYSNQPQHL. The CDR3 DNA is TGTGCCAGCAGCGATGATGGGGAATACGGGACAGACTATAGCAATCAGCCCCAGCATCTT.

With respect to this clonotype: Relative to the germline gene, one junction end is altered; a read error may explain this. The chain is built from TRBV7-9 and TRBJ2-2; D might be TRBD1 or TRBD2, each matching 5 bases. Germline V gene lookup returns CDR1 SEHNR and CDR2 FQNEAQ (reference sequence). The CDR3 is made up of 9 amino acids. CDR3 region: CAQDTGELF. The CDR3 DNA reads TGTGCCCAGGACACCGGGGAGCTGTTT.

In this sample, this clonotype turned up a few times. The rearrangement joins TRBV7-9 to TRBJ1-1, with D unclear. The germline gives CDR1 SEHNR, CDR2 FQNEAQ (reference sequence). Trimming pared 10 bases from V and 0 bases from J, leaving 24 bases between. The CDR3 runs 17 residues. For the CDR3, the DNA is TGTGCCACCCGAACCAAAATCCGGCTGGGCATGAACACTGAAGCTTTCTTT. Residues: CATRTKIRLGMNTEAFF.

A word on this clonotype: The junction differs from germline at one of its ends, possibly a read error. This rearrangement joins TRBV7-7 to TRBJ2-2; 9 positions agree with TRBD2. Germline values: CDR1 SSHAT, CDR2 FNYEAQ (reference sequence). This CDR3 region has 15 residues. The CDR3 loop reads CASSPGLAGTGELFF. The CDR3 DNA reads as TGTGCTAGCAGCCCCGGTCTAGCGGGAACCGGGGAGCTGTTTTTT.

This clonotype came up many times. The chain combines TRBV7-2 with TRBJ2-7, with 7 bases that match TRBD2. CDR1 and CDR2 from the germline V gene are SGHTA and FQGNSA. V trimming: 6 bases; J trimming: 3 bases; junction bases outside the gene matches: 14. The CDR3 is 16 amino acids. DNA for the CDR3: TGTGCCAGCAGTCTCCAATCGGGGACTATAAACTACGAGCAGTACTTC. Translated: CASSLQSGTINYEQYF.

The sample holds a few counts of this clonotype. The gene calls are TRBV6-1 and TRBJ1-4; 7 bases align to TRBD1. V gave up 8 bases and J gave up 0 bases; unmatched junction bases: 6. Germline CDR1 is MNHNS and CDR2 is SASEGT. The CDR3 extends over 15 amino acids. As DNA, the CDR3 is TGTGCCAGCCGACCAGACAGGGCAACTAATGAAAAACTGTTTTTT. This encodes CASRPDRATNEKLFF.

Only a few counts were recorded for this clonotype. This sequence joins TRBV12-3 or TRBV12-4 and TRBJ1-2; D uncertain. The CDR3 covers 16 residues. V shed 7 bases and J shed 4 bases, with 22 bases lying between them. The CDR3 sequence: CASTTLTARLSYGYTF. The CDR3 DNA follows: TGTGCCAGCACGACGCTAACAGCGAGACTTAGCTATGGCTACACCTTC.

The rearrangement links TRBV20-1 to TRBJ2-7; D is tentatively TRBD1 or TRBD2 (5 bases each). The germline V gene has CDR1 DFQATT and CDR2 SNEGSKA (reference sequence). CDR3 length: 12 residues. The DNA of the CDR3 is TGCAGCCTCGGGGCGATGTCCTACGAGCAGTACTTC. Amino acid sequence: CSLGAMSYEQYF.

A few counts support this clonotype. One base away lies a much larger clone, so this may be a sequencing read error. The chain is built from TRBV12-3 or TRBV12-4 and TRBJ1-1; D might be TRBD1 (6 bases). The CDR3 loop spans 13 amino acids. CDR3 residues: CASSFQGNTEASF. The CDR3 DNA reads TGTGCCAGCAGTTTTCAGGGGAACACTGAAGCTTCCTTT.

This clonotype has a handful of counts. The chain has TRBV7-6 and TRBJ1-1, with a possible D match to TRBD1 (5 bases). In germline, CDR1 is SGHVS, CDR2 FNYEAQ. V was shortened by 8 bases and J by 4 bases, with 14 bases between the two germline ends. There are 13 residues in the CDR3. CDR3 loop: CASSLGGPTEAFF. The CDR3 DNA is TGTGCCAGCTCCCTGGGGGGTCCCACTGAAGCTTTCTTT. The whole variable domain, filled in from reference TRBV7-6 and TRBJ1-1, reads GAGVSQSPRYKVTKRGQDVALRCDPISGHVSLYWYRQALGQGPEFLTYFNYEAQQDKSGLPNDRFSAERPEGSISTLTIQRTEQRDSAMYRCASSLGGPTEAFFGQGTRLTVV.

This rearrangement joins TRBV7-6 to TRBJ2-3, with 13 positions matching TRBD2. Germline values: CDR1 SGHVS, CDR2 FNYEAQ. There are 17 residues in the CDR3. V was clipped by 1 base and J by 5 bases; unmatched bases: 6. CDR3 nucleotides: TGTGCCAGCAGCTTAGTGACTAGCGGGAGGAGCGGAGATACGCAGTATTTT. Its protein is CASSLVTSGRSGDTQYF.

This clonotype has more than one count but fewer than ten. This chain connects TRBV15 to TRBJ2-1, with 7 bases matching TRBD2. Germline CDR1 reads LNHNV; CDR2 reads YYDKDF (reference sequence). Unmatched junction bases numbered 18, after V lost 3 bases and J lost 10 bases. The CDR3 has 17 residues. CDR3 region: CATSSGFGRNRGWEQFF. The CDR3 bases are TGTGCCACCAGCAGCGGATTCGGGAGGAACAGAGGATGGGAGCAGTTCTTC.

This clonotype came up many times. J is TRBJ2-7 and V is TRBV10-3, with 7 bases fitting TRBD1. Per the germline V gene, CDR1 is ENHRY and CDR2 is SYGVKD. The CDR3 consists of 14 residues. V trimming: 6 bases; J trimming: 2 bases; junction bases outside the gene matches: 7. The CDR3 nucleotides are TGTGCCATCAGCCCCACGACAGGGACCTACGAGCAGTACTTC. Its protein product is CAISPTTGTYEQYF.

The chain has TRBV28 and TRBJ2-1, with 7 nucleotides matching TRBD2. V was clipped by 4 bases and J by 7 bases; unmatched bases: 10. The V gene's germline CDR1 is MDHEN and CDR2 SYDVKM. The CDR3 loop spans 15 amino acids. The CDR3 region has the DNA TGTGCCAGCAGTTCCGGTGGGCGGGAGAGAAATGAGCAGTTCTTC. It yields the protein CASSSGGRERNEQFF.

There are many counts of this clonotype. The J gene is TRBJ1-1, the V gene TRBV19, with D perhaps TRBD1 (5 bases). In germline, CDR1 is LNHDA, CDR2 SQIVND (reference sequence). The CDR3 is made up of 13 amino acids. V dropped 6 bases and J dropped 4 bases, with 12 bases sitting between them. The CDR3 loop is CASSLREFTEAFF. CDR3 bases: TGTGCCAGTAGCCTCAGGGAGTTCACTGAAGCTTTCTTT.